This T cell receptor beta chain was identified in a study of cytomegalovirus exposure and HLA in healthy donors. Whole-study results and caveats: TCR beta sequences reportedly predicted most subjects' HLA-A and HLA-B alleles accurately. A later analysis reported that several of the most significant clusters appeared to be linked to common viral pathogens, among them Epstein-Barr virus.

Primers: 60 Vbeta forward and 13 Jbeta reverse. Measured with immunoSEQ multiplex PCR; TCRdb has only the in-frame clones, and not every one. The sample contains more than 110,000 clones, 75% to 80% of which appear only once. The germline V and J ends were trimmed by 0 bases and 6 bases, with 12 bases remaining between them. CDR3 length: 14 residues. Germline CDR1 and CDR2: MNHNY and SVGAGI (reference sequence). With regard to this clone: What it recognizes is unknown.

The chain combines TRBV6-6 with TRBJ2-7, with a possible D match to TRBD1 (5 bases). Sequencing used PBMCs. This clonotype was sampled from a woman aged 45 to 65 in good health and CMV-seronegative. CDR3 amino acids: CASSYSDRFGEQYF. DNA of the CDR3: TGTGCCAGCAGTTACTCAGACAGATTTGGCGAGCAGTACTTC.